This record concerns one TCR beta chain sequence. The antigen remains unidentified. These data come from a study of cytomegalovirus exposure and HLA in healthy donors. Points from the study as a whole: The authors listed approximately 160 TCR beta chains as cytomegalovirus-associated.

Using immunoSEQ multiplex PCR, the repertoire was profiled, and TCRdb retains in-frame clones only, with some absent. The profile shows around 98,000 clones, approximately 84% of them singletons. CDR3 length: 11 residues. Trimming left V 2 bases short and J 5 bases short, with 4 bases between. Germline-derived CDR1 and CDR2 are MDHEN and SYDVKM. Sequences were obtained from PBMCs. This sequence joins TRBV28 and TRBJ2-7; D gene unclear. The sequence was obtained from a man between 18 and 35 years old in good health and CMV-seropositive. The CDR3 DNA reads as TGTGCCAGCAGTTTACTCGACGAGCAGTACTTC. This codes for CASSLLDEQYF.